These 27 T cell receptor beta chains came from one sample sequenced in a study of PD-L1 blockade in urothelial cancer. The time point was: pretreatment peripheral blood. Method: immunoSEQ multiplex PCR; TCRdb's copy keeps in-frame clones and lacks some. The table includes tens of thousands of clones, approximately 80% detected once. Material: PBMCs, obtained around atezolizumab (anti-PD-L1) treatment. The receptors were gathered from a man between 65 and 85 years old with urothelial cancer.

CDR3 in amino acids: CASSLAGTGGIKSSYEQYF. CDR3 nucleotides: TGCGCCAGCAGCTTGGCCGGGACAGGGGGGATAAAGAGCTCCTACGAGCAGTACTTC. The J gene is TRBJ2-7, the V gene TRBV5-1, with 11 bases fitting TRBD1. Germline V CDR1 and CDR2: SGHRS, YFSETQ. The ends lost 0 bases at V and 0 bases at J; junction bases unmatched: 11. The CDR3 has 19 residues.

This chain connects TRBV5-4 to TRBJ2-3, with 9 positions matching TRBD2. This CDR3 has 14 residues. The junction had 0 bases not matched to a gene; V was cut back by 0 bases and J by 4 bases. Looked up from germline, CDR1 is SGHNT and CDR2 is YYREEE (reference sequence). The CDR3 loop reads CASSLGLAADTQYF. Here the CDR3 DNA reads TGTGCCAGCAGCTTGGGACTAGCGGCAGATACGCAGTATTTT. Based on the CDR3 plus reference TRBV5-4 and TRBJ2-3, the full variable domain is ETGVTQSPTHLIKTRGQQVTLRCSSQSGHNTVSWYQQALGQGPQFIFQYYREEENGRGNFPPRFSGLQFPNYSSELNVNALELDDSALYLCASSLGLAADTQYFGPGTRLTVL.

The chain links TRBV6-1 to TRBJ1-3; possible D gene TRBD1, 5 bases. V was clipped by 3 bases and J by 0 bases, with 12 bases between them. Per the germline V gene, CDR1 is MNHNS and CDR2 is SASEGT. The CDR3 runs to 16 residues. DNA of the CDR3: TGTGCCAGCAGTGACGACAGCTCACCCTCTGGAAACACCATATATTTT. Translation gives CASSDDSSPSGNTIYF.

The V call is TRBV7-9, the J call TRBJ2-3, with D maybe TRBD1 (6 bases). The CDR3 contains 15 residues. V dropped 3 bases and J dropped 2 bases, with 12 bases sitting between them. The germline V gene has CDR1 SEHNR and CDR2 FQNEAQ (reference sequence). The DNA for the CDR3 is TGTGCCAGCAGCTTTACAGGGATTGTCACAGATACGCAGTATTTT. As protein: CASSFTGIVTDTQYF.

DNA of the CDR3: TGTGCCAGCAGCCCTTCGGAAGAGGATGAGCAGTTCTTC. Its protein is CASSPSEEDEQFF. This chain uses TRBV21-1 with TRBJ2-1; no DNA check was done on the table's D call, TRBD2. TRBV21-1 is designated a pseudogene. The CDR3 contains 13 residues.

As DNA, the CDR3 is TGTGCCAGCAGCTTATTTCGGGAGAATGAGCAGTTCTTC. As protein: CASSLFRENEQFF. The gene calls are TRBV7-6 and TRBJ2-1; tentatively, D is TRBD2 (6 bases). Per germline, CDR1 SGHVS and CDR2 FNYEAQ. The CDR3 sequence is 13 residues long. V gave up 2 bases and J gave up 7 bases, with 9 bases separating them.

V usage is TRBV18 and J usage is TRBJ2-7; TRBD2 matches at 8 bases. The CDR3 consists of 14 residues. The germline CDR1 and CDR2 sequences are KGHSH and LQKENI. J gave up 5 bases and V 6 bases, and 9 bases lay outside the gene matches. The CDR3 sequence is CASSGTSFYDEQYF. CDR3 DNA: TGTGCCAGCTCCGGGACTAGTTTTTACGACGAGCAGTACTTC.

This clone was counted only a few times. This chain connects TRBV21-1 to TRBJ2-3; the table gives TRBD2 as D, unverified against the DNA. TRBV21-1 is an annotated pseudogene. This CDR3 region has 16 residues. The CDR3 region is CASSRRSRTSTDTQYF. As DNA, the CDR3 is TGTGCCAGCAGCAGACGTAGCAGAACTAGCACAGATACGCAGTATTTT.

The V call is TRBV30, the J call TRBJ1-1; TRBD1 matches at 7 bases. The trim removed 1 base at V and 0 bases at J, leaving 5 bases unmatched. The germline CDR1 and CDR2 sequences are GTSNPN and SVGIG (reference sequence). This CDR3 is built from 15 residues. The CDR3 sequence: CAWSAPGTVNTEAFF. In DNA form, the CDR3 reads TGTGCCTGGAGTGCCCCCGGGACAGTGAACACTGAAGCTTTCTTT. The full variable domain, its missing parts supplied by reference TRBV30 and TRBJ1-1, is SQTIHQWPATLVQPVGSPLSLECTVEGTSNPNLYWYRQAAGRGLQLLFYSVGIGQISSEVPQNLSASRPQDRQFILSSKKLLLSDSGFYLCAWSAPGTVNTEAFFGQGTRLTVV.

The chain combines TRBV2 with TRBJ2-1; TRBD2 agrees at 9 bases. Trimming removed 6 bases from V and 5 bases from J; junction bases left unmatched: 11. The CDR3 length is 16 residues. Germline V gene lookup returns CDR1 SNHLY and CDR2 FYNNEI. The CDR3 DNA is TGTGCCAGCAGCCTTAAGAGGACTAGCGCGGACAATGAGCAGTTCTTC. Protein: CASSLKRTSADNEQFF.

The V call is TRBV19, the J call TRBJ2-4; no clear D. The V and J ends lost 6 bases and 3 bases respectively, with 12 bases between them. The germline gives CDR1 LNHDA, CDR2 SQIVND (reference sequence). There are 14 residues in the CDR3. The CDR3 DNA sequence: TGTGCCAGTAGCACAACGGGTAGCAAAAACATTCAGTACTTC. As protein: CASSTTGSKNIQYF. Complete variable domain (other parts from reference TRBV19 and TRBJ2-4): DGGITQSPKYLFRKEGQNVTLSCEQNLNHDAMYWYRQDPGQGLRLIYYSQIVNDFQKGDIAEGYSVSREKKESFPLTVTSAQKNPTAFYLCASSTTGSKNIQYFGAGTRLSVL.

The rearrangement joins TRBV19 to TRBJ1-2; D ambiguous. With 9 bases removed from V and 4 bases from J, the gap between germline ends came to 12 bases. CDR1 is LNHDA, CDR2 SQIVND, per germline (reference sequence). The CDR3 covers 12 residues. This CDR3 is CASQYDSYGYTF. The CDR3 DNA reads TGTGCCAGCCAATATGATAGCTATGGCTACACCTTC.

This clone has a handful of counts. V gene TRBV2 combines with J gene TRBJ2-2; the D is unclear. The CDR3 covers 15 residues. Germline V gene lookup returns CDR1 SNHLY and CDR2 FYNNEI. V was clipped by 5 bases and J by 2 bases, with 12 bases between them. The CDR3 sequence: CASSPTTVNTGELFF. The CDR3 nucleotides read TGTGCCAGCAGTCCTACGACTGTTAACACCGGGGAGCTGTTTTTT. The full variable domain, in which reference TRBV2 and TRBJ2-2 provide the parts outside the CDR3, is EPEVTQTPSHQVTQMGQEVILRCVPISNHLYFYWYRQILGQKVEFLVSFYNNEISEKSEIFDDQFSVERPDGSNFTLKIRSTKLEDSAMYFCASSPTTVNTGELFFGEGSRLTVL.

V is TRBV6-5 and J is TRBJ1-1, with a tentative D call TRBD1 (5 bases). Germline V lookup: CDR1 MNHEY, CDR2 SVGAGI. CDR3 length equals 15 residues. The V and J ends lost 5 bases and 1 base respectively, with 14 bases between them. CDR3 sequence reads: CASSNPQQGNTEAFF. DNA of the CDR3: TGTGCCAGCAGTAATCCCCAGCAGGGGAACACTGAAGCTTTCTTT.

The rearrangement links TRBV28 to TRBJ2-5; 7 positions match TRBD1. Germline assignment: CDR1 MDHEN and CDR2 SYDVKM. V trimming: 4 bases; J trimming: 6 bases; junction bases outside the gene matches: 2. The CDR3 sequence is 12 residues long. CDR3 protein: CASSWDRQTQYF. In nucleotides, the CDR3 is TGTGCCAGCAGTTGGGACAGACAGACCCAGTACTTC. The full variable domain, completed using reference TRBV28 and TRBJ2-5, is DVKVTQSSRYLVKRTGEKVFLECVQDMDHENMFWYRQDPGLGLRLIYFSYDVKMKEKGDIPEGYSVSREKKERFSLILESASTNQTSMYLCASSWDRQTQYFGPGTRLLVL.

This sequence joins TRBV5-1 and TRBJ2-7, with 12 bases identical to TRBD2. J lost 5 bases, V lost 0 bases, and 0 bases had no gene match. Germline loops: CDR1 SGHRS, CDR2 YFSETQ. The CDR3 totals 14 residues. Written as DNA, the CDR3 is TGCGCCAGCAGCTTGGGGACTAGCGGGAACGAGCAGTACTTC. Translated: CASSLGTSGNEQYF.

The chain uses TRBV4-1 and TRBJ2-7; 9 positions match TRBD1. V trimming: 5 bases; J trimming: 2 bases; junction bases outside the gene matches: 7. Germline V CDR1 and CDR2: MGHRA, YSYEKL. CDR3 size: 15 residues. Here the CDR3 DNA reads TGCGCCAGCAGCTCCGGGACAGGGATAGCCTACGAGCAGTACTTC. Its protein product is CASSSGTGIAYEQYF.

This rearrangement joins TRBV28 to TRBJ1-5, with 9 nucleotides matching TRBD1. Germline-derived CDR1 and CDR2 are MDHEN and SYDVKM. The CDR3 runs to 15 residues. V shed 5 bases, J shed 6 bases, and the junction held 8 bases outside the gene matches. CDR3 residues: CASSPIAQGAQPQHF. CDR3 nucleotides: TGTGCCAGCAGTCCCATCGCACAGGGGGCTCAGCCCCAGCATTTT.

V and J are TRBV6-5 and TRBJ1-1, with D unresolved. Germline V gene lookup returns CDR1 MNHEY and CDR2 SVGAGI. Trimming cost V 7 bases and J 4 bases, with 13 bases left between them. This CDR3 has 13 amino acids. The CDR3 nucleotides read TGTGCCAGCAAGTGGGCCGTCGCCACTGAAGCTTTCTTT. Encoded protein: CASKWAVATEAFF.

The CDR3 DNA is TGTGCCAGCAGCCCCGACGGCGGCACCGGGGAGCTGTTTTTT. It encodes CASSPDGGTGELFF. The chain recombines TRBV11-2 with TRBJ2-2; the D is unclear. V dropped 5 bases and J dropped 4 bases, with 11 bases sitting between them. The CDR3 runs to 14 residues. CDR1 is SGHAT and CDR2 is FQNNGV in the germline V gene.

The chain carries TRBV5-1 and TRBJ2-1; the D gene is possibly TRBD1 (5 bases). CDR1 is SGHRS, CDR2 YFSETQ, per germline. This CDR3 is 14 amino acids long. The ends were cut back, 2 bases at V and 3 bases at J, with 9 bases in the middle. In nucleotides, the CDR3 is TGCGCCAGCAGCTTCGACAGCTACTACAATGAGCAGTTCTTC. Protein: CASSFDSYYNEQFF.

V usage is TRBV2 and J usage is TRBJ1-5, with D hard to call. Germline V gene lookup returns CDR1 SNHLY and CDR2 FYNNEI. The CDR3 covers 14 residues. V lost 5 bases to trimming and J lost 3 bases, with 11 bases between them. Written as DNA, the CDR3 is TGTGCCAGCAGTTACAGAACCCTCAATCAGCCCCAGCATTTT. Translated: CASSYRTLNQPQHF.

As concerns this clone: Other DNA sequences from this sample encode an identical CDR3 as well. J is TRBJ1-1 and V is TRBV5-1, with 7 bases identical to TRBD1. Trimming removed 4 bases from V and 0 bases from J; junction bases left unmatched: 3. The germline V gene has CDR1 SGHRS and CDR2 YFSETQ. The CDR3 sequence is 14 residues long. This chain's CDR3 is CASSPTGMNTEAFF. CDR3 sequence (DNA): TGCGCCAGCAGCCCGACAGGGATGAACACTGAAGCTTTCTTT.

The gene calls are TRBV5-4 and TRBJ1-6; 7 nucleotides align to TRBD1. Germline assignment: CDR1 SGHNT and CDR2 YYREEE (reference sequence). The V gene end was trimmed by 3 bases and the J gene end by 7 bases; junction bases not matched to a gene: 7. This CDR3 has 15 residues. The CDR3 is CASSSGGDSNSPLHF. The CDR3 coding sequence is TGTGCCAGCAGCTCGGGGGGGGACAGCAATTCACCCCTCCACTTT.

Concerning this clone: Other nucleotide sequences from this sample produce the same CDR3. For the CDR3, the DNA is TGCGCCAGCAGCTTGAGGGGAGATACGCAGTATTTT. Encoded protein: CASSLRGDTQYF. The chain links TRBV5-1 to TRBJ2-3; TRBD1 is a possible D gene (5 bases). V lost 1 base, J lost 5 bases, and 5 bases lay in between. The germline V gene has CDR1 SGHRS and CDR2 YFSETQ. The CDR3 is 12 amino acids. Drawing the rest from reference TRBV5-1 and TRBJ2-3, the complete variable domain is KAGVTQTPRYLIKTRGQQVTLSCSPISGHRSVSWYQQTPGQGLQFLFEYFSETQRNKGNFPGRFSGRQFSNSRSEMNVSTLELGDSALYLCASSLRGDTQYFGPGTRLTVL.

This sequence joins TRBV7-3 and TRBJ1-1; tentatively, D is TRBD1 (6 bases). This CDR3 spans 15 amino acids. Per the germline V gene, CDR1 is SGHTA and CDR2 is FQGTGA. V lost 5 bases and J 1 base, leaving 14 bases between the germline ends. Here the CDR3 DNA reads TGTGCCAGCAGCCTGATCGGGACACCGAACACTGAAGCTTTCTTT. Its protein product is CASSLIGTPNTEAFF. The full variable domain, with the rest looked up from reference TRBV7-3 and TRBJ1-1, is GAGVSQTPSNKVTEKGKYVELRCDPISGHTALYWYRQSLGQGPEFLIYFQGTGAADDSGLPNDRFFAVRPEGSVSTLKIQRTERGDSAVYLCASSLIGTPNTEAFFGQGTRLTVV.

The chain links TRBV18 to TRBJ2-5; no definite D call. Trimming stripped 0 bases from V and 4 bases from J, with 9 bases between. Per germline, CDR1 KGHSH and CDR2 LQKENI. The CDR3 spans 14 residues. The CDR3 sequence: CASSPPMRLETQYF. The CDR3 DNA follows: TGTGCCAGCTCACCACCTATGAGGTTAGAGACCCAGTACTTC. Drawing the rest from reference TRBV18 and TRBJ2-5, the complete variable domain is NAGVMQNPRHLVRRRGQEARLRCSPMKGHSHVYWYRQLPEEGLKFMVYLQKENIIDESGMPKERFSAEFPKEGPSILRIQQVVRGDSAAYFCASSPPMRLETQYFGPGTRLLVL.